This T cell receptor (beta chain) was recorded in a study of Ad26.COV2.S vaccination and SARS-CoV-2 variants. Study as a whole: The donor participated in the COV1001 trial, in its Ad26.COV2.S arm. Study-wide points: Non-spike TCR breadth was similar in vaccine and placebo recipients.

Treatment indicated: some 20 received Ad26.COV2.S at low or high dose, single or two shots; roughly five received placebo; per-sample allocation not given. Samples were taken on day 63 after the first vaccine or placebo injection. Notes on this clone: Its antigen is as yet unknown.

The protocol was immunoSEQ multiplex PCR, while the TCRdb copy is restricted to in-frame clones and leaves out a portion. The sample has about 680,000 clones; roughly 90% are singletons. The origin of this receptor is a person aged 18-60 years who received the Ad26.COV2.S COVID-19 vaccine or a placebo. Sequenced material: peripheral blood, taken in a trial of Ad26.COV2.S vaccine versus placebo.

The CDR3 spells CASSASGTVNEKLFF. DNA of the CDR3: TGTGCCAGCAGCGCCTCCGGGACAGTGAATGAAAAACTGTTTTTT. The J gene is TRBJ1-4, the V gene TRBV9, with 7 bases aligning to TRBD1. The CDR3 has 15 residues. In germline, CDR1 is SGDLS, CDR2 YYNGEE. V was clipped by 3 bases and J by 5 bases; unmatched bases: 7.